Below, 20 T cell receptor beta chains from the same sample are listed, as sequenced in a study of radiotherapy plus CTLA-4 blockade in lung cancer. Repertoires were generated with immunoSEQ multiplex PCR, while TCRdb's copy carries only in-frame clones and drops some. Of roughly 53,000 clones in the sample, under 85% were seen once. This material consisted of peripheral blood, taken from a patient treated with radiotherapy plus ipilimumab. The receptor set was obtained from a human donor with non-small cell lung cancer who had a partial response to radiotherapy plus ipilimumab.

This clone has only one observation. The rearrangement joins TRBV7-2 to TRBJ2-3; D may be TRBD2 (5 bases). Germline CDR1 is SGHTA and CDR2 is FQGNSA. The CDR3 is 14 amino acids. V was clipped by 3 bases and J by 8 bases, with 15 bases between them. In nucleotides, the CDR3 is TGTGCCAGCAGCTTGGGCGGAGGAGCCACTACGCAGTATTTT. It is translated as CASSLGGGATTQYF.

About this clone: Other DNA variants within this sample encode the same CDR3. The chain employs TRBV7-9 and TRBJ2-1; 8 nucleotides line up with TRBD2. The CDR3 spans 15 residues. The V gene's germline CDR1 is SEHNR and CDR2 FQNEAQ (reference sequence). Germline trimming cut 5 bases from V and 4 bases from J; bases unmatched to any gene: 7. The CDR3: CASSASGGSYNEQFF. CDR3 DNA sequence: TGTGCCAGCAGCGCGAGCGGGGGCTCTTACAATGAGCAGTTCTTC.

The V gene is TRBV7-2, the J gene TRBJ1-5, with no clear D. The CDR3 spans 16 residues. Germline V gene data show CDR1 as SGHTA and CDR2 as FQGNSA. Trimming pared 1 base from V and 2 bases from J, leaving 12 bases between. Here the CDR3 reads CASSLVPGSGNQPQHF. CDR3 in DNA: TGTGCCAGCAGCTTAGTTCCGGGGTCGGGCAATCAGCCCCAGCATTTT.

The V gene is TRBV5-1, the J gene TRBJ2-3; no firm D call. Per the germline V gene, CDR1 is SGHRS and CDR2 is YFSETQ. The CDR3 has 13 amino acids. The V end was cut by 0 bases, the J end by 4 bases, with 6 bases between. This CDR3 reads CASSLGAPDTQYF. CDR3 in DNA: TGCGCCAGCAGCTTGGGGGCTCCAGATACGCAGTATTTT.

This chain connects TRBV10-2 to TRBJ2-2; D possibly corresponds to TRBD2 (6 bases). The CDR3 extends over 17 amino acids. Germline CDR1 reads WSHSY; CDR2 reads SAAADI. The ends were cut back, 1 base at V and 5 bases at J, with 17 bases in the middle. This chain's CDR3 is CASSELRDEQRTGELFF. As DNA, the CDR3 is TGCGCCAGCAGTGAGTTGCGGGACGAACAACGTACCGGGGAGCTGTTTTTT.

The rearrangement joins TRBV5-1 to TRBJ2-7, with 8 bases aligning to TRBD1. The CDR3 sequence is 17 residues long. Germline CDR1 reads SGHRS; CDR2 reads YFSETQ. The trim removed 1 base at V and 0 bases at J, leaving 9 bases unmatched. Here the CDR3 DNA reads TGCGCCAGCAGCTTGATCCCGACAGGGGACAACTCCTACGAGCAGTACTTC. This sequence encodes CASSLIPTGDNSYEQYF.

The V gene is TRBV19, the J gene TRBJ2-5; 9 positions match TRBD1. The CDR3 runs to 17 residues. The germline V gene encodes CDR1 LNHDA and CDR2 SQIVND (reference sequence). Trimming at V came to 5 bases and at J to 2 bases, leaving 12 bases not matched to a gene. The CDR3 nucleotides read TGTGCCAGTAGTCAAGTCGCCGGGACAGGGACTCAAGAGACCCAGTACTTC. It is translated as CASSQVAGTGTQETQYF.

About this clone itself: Other DNA sequences within the sample encode an identical CDR3. The chain has TRBV19 and TRBJ1-6; the D gene is possibly TRBD1 (5 bases). V dropped 6 bases and J dropped 14 bases, with 14 bases sitting between them. The CDR3 runs to 12 residues. Germline-derived CDR1 and CDR2 are LNHDA and SQIVND (reference sequence). CDR3 protein: CASSPDTTSLHF. Here the CDR3 DNA reads TGTGCCAGTAGCCCGGACACCACGTCCCTCCACTTT. The entire variable domain, with the rest obtained from reference TRBV19 and TRBJ1-6, is as follows: DGGITQSPKYLFRKEGQNVTLSCEQNLNHDAMYWYRQDPGQGLRLIYYSQIVNDFQKGDIAEGYSVSREKKESFPLTVTSAQKNPTAFYLCASSPDTTSLHFGNGTRLTVT.

V usage is TRBV9 and J usage is TRBJ1-2; D remains ambiguous. Trimming shortened V by 0 bases and J by 8 bases, and 11 bases separated the two germline ends. Germline lookup yields CDR1 SGDLS and CDR2 YYNGEE. The CDR3 has 13 residues. CDR3 coding DNA: TGTGCCAGCAGCGTAGAGGTTGGAGGGGGCTACACCTTC. It is translated as CASSVEVGGGYTF.

This clone has more than one count but fewer than ten. The chain is built from TRBV6-5 and TRBJ2-3; D ambiguous. The CDR3 is 11 amino acids. The V gene's germline CDR1 is MNHEY and CDR2 SVGAGI. V dropped 0 bases and J dropped 7 bases, with 2 bases sitting between them. The CDR3 is CASSYSYTQYF. DNA of the CDR3: TGTGCCAGCAGTTACTCCTATACGCAGTATTTT.

This clone was counted a few times. This chain connects TRBV9 to TRBJ2-7; 7 nucleotides match TRBD1. Germline V gene data show CDR1 as SGDLS and CDR2 as YYNGEE. The V gene end was trimmed by 4 bases and the J gene end by 0 bases; junction bases not matched to a gene: 4. This CDR3 region has 14 residues. CDR3 loop: CASSTGDSSYEQYF. The CDR3, as DNA: TGTGCCAGCAGCACCGGGGACAGCTCCTACGAGCAGTACTTC.

CDR3 region: CASSLGVLGGGYNEQFF. The CDR3 nucleotides are TGTGCCAGCAGCTTAGGGGTCTTAGGGGGCGGCTACAATGAGCAGTTCTTC. This sequence joins TRBV11-2 and TRBJ2-1, with TRBD1 matching over 7 bases. The CDR3 has 17 amino acids. Germline values: CDR1 SGHAT, CDR2 FQNNGV. J was trimmed by 3 bases and V by 1 base; bases with no gene match: 9.

The J gene is TRBJ2-1, the V gene TRBV30; D gene ambiguous. Germline CDR1 GTSNPN, CDR2 SVGIG (reference sequence). This CDR3 has 12 amino acids. Trimming removed 5 bases from V and 1 base from J, with 6 bases in between. CDR3 in amino acids: CAWGPSYNEQFF. CDR3 nucleotides: TGTGCCTGGGGGCCATCCTACAATGAGCAGTTCTTC.

The CDR3 bases are TGTGCCAGTAGTATAGCAGACGGGGGTGTTGAAGCTTTCTTT. Its translation: CASSIADGGVEAFF. The rearrangement links TRBV19 to TRBJ1-1, with a possible D match to TRBD1 (5 bases). CDR1 LNHDA and CDR2 SQIVND come from the germline V gene (reference sequence). With 1 base removed from V and 7 bases from J, the gap between germline ends came to 13 bases. The CDR3 totals 14 residues. Drawing the rest from reference TRBV19 and TRBJ1-1, the complete variable domain is DGGITQSPKYLFRKEGQNVTLSCEQNLNHDAMYWYRQDPGQGLRLIYYSQIVNDFQKGDIAEGYSVSREKKESFPLTVTSAQKNPTAFYLCASSIADGGVEAFFGQGTRLTVV.

The chain carries TRBV7-3 and TRBJ1-1; 9 nucleotides match TRBD1. Germline V gives CDR1 SGHTA, CDR2 FQGTGA. CDR3 length: 16 amino acids. The V gene end was trimmed by 2 bases and the J gene end by 1 base; junction bases not matched to a gene: 5. CDR3 bases: TGTGCCAGCAGCTTACGCCGACAGGGGGGGAACACTGAAGCTTTCTTT. It translates to CASSLRRQGGNTEAFF.

This clone came up a few times. The chain employs TRBV27 and TRBJ2-4; perhaps TRBD2 as D (6 bases). The CDR3 is made up of 15 amino acids. Germline lookup yields CDR1 MNHEY and CDR2 SMNVEV (reference sequence). V shed 2 bases and J shed 3 bases, with 11 bases lying between them. This chain's CDR3 is CASSLGGLGKNIQYF. The CDR3 DNA reads as TGTGCCAGCAGTTTAGGAGGGCTGGGCAAAAACATTCAGTACTTC.

V and J are TRBV20-1 and TRBJ2-1; D might be TRBD1 (5 bases). Germline CDR1 DFQATT, CDR2 SNEGSKA (reference sequence). Deletions cut 1 base from V and 9 bases from J, with 7 bases between. This CDR3 contains 11 residues. The CDR3 region is CSARGQGEQFF. The CDR3 DNA follows: TGCAGTGCTAGAGGTCAGGGTGAGCAGTTCTTC.

V is TRBV4-1 and J is TRBJ2-5, with D possibly being TRBD2 (5 bases). Germline CDR1 is MGHRA and CDR2 is YSYEKL. Trimming removed 1 base at V and 5 bases at J, with 17 bases between. CDR3 length: 16 amino acids. Here the CDR3 reads CASSQAEVGVGETQYF. As DNA, the CDR3 is TGCGCCAGCAGCCAAGCGGAGGTCGGGGTCGGGGAGACCCAGTACTTC.

The rearrangement uses TRBV2 and TRBJ1-2; 10 bases are a match to TRBD1. Per germline, CDR1 SNHLY and CDR2 FYNNEI. The length of the CDR3 is 13 residues. Trimming removed 6 bases from V and 8 bases from J; junction bases left unmatched: 6. Written as DNA, the CDR3 is TGTGCCAGCAGGACAGGGGGCCGCGGGGGCTACACCTTC. It codes for CASRTGGRGGYTF.

This sequence joins TRBV5-1 and TRBJ2-5, with 7 nucleotides matching TRBD2. The CDR3 contains 15 residues. Germline values: CDR1 SGHRS, CDR2 YFSETQ. V lost 3 bases, J lost 2 bases, and 7 bases stayed unmatched. CDR3 residues: CASSSAGVGQETQYF. CDR3 bases: TGCGCCAGCAGCTCCGCGGGGGTCGGTCAAGAGACCCAGTACTTC.